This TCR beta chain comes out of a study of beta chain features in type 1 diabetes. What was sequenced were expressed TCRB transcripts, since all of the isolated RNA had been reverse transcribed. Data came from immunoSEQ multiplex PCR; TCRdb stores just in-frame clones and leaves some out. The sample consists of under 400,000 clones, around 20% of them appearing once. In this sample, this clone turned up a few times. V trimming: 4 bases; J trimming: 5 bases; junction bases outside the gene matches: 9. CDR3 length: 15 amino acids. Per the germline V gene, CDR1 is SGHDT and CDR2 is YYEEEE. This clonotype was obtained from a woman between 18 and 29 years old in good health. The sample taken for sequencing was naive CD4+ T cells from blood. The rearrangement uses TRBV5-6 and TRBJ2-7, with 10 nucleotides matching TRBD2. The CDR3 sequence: CASSRFSGGFHEQYF. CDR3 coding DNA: TGTGCCAGCAGCCGTTTTAGCGGGGGGTTCCACGAGCAGTACTTC.